The 4 T cell receptor beta chains given below trace back to one sample, sequenced in a study of blood T cell repertoires in COVID-19. The method was immunoSEQ multiplex PCR; TCRdb's version includes in-frame clones alone and lacks a portion of them. The sample records approximately 350,000 clones, approximately 91% being singletons. What was sequenced was peripheral blood. The receptors were sampled from a woman in her 70s with COVID-19, enrolled during active disease.

The CDR3 coding sequence is TGTGCCAGCAGTGAAGGAACAGGGAGAAATTCACCCCTCCACTTT. It specifies CASSEGTGRNSPLHF. The chain recombines TRBV6-1 with TRBJ1-6; D might be TRBD1 (6 bases). This CDR3 region has 15 residues. The V gene's germline CDR1 is MNHNS and CDR2 SASEGT. V was shortened by 1 base and J by 7 bases, with 11 bases between the two germline ends.

A note on this clone: The same CDR3 can be traced to other DNA sequences in this sample. V is TRBV30 and J is TRBJ2-7; 10 bases fit TRBD2. The CDR3 is made up of 14 amino acids. V was pared by 2 bases and J by 0 bases, with 1 base of the junction left unmatched. The V gene's germline CDR1 is GTSNPN and CDR2 SVGIG (reference sequence). The CDR3 reads CAWSLAGASYEQYF. CDR3 in DNA: TGTGCCTGGAGTCTAGCGGGGGCCTCCTACGAGCAGTACTTC. Supplemented by reference TRBV30 and TRBJ2-7, the full variable domain reads SQTIHQWPATLVQPVGSPLSLECTVEGTSNPNLYWYRQAAGRGLQLLFYSVGIGQISSEVPQNLSASRPQDRQFILSSKKLLLSDSGFYLCAWSLAGASYEQYFGPGTRLTVT.

Only one count was recorded for this clone. The chain is built from TRBV7-9 and TRBJ2-7; tentatively, D is TRBD1 (6 bases). The CDR3 contains 11 residues. In germline, CDR1 is SEHNR, CDR2 FQNEAQ (reference sequence). V was pared by 7 bases and J by 3 bases, with 7 bases between. Here the CDR3 reads CASTQGYEQYF. CDR3 nucleotides: TGTGCCAGCACACAGGGCTACGAGCAGTACTTC.

The chain recombines TRBV7-9 with TRBJ2-7; D is possibly TRBD2 (5 bases). Germline loops: CDR1 SEHNR, CDR2 FQNEAQ (reference sequence). The CDR3 runs to 13 residues. With 1 base removed from V and 7 bases from J, the gap between germline ends came to 11 bases. The CDR3 nucleotides read TGTGCCAGCAGCTTAGGGGGAGTCTTAGAGCAGTACTTC. It specifies CASSLGGVLEQYF. Combining the CDR3 with reference TRBV7-9 and TRBJ2-7 gives the whole variable domain DTGVSQNPRHKITKRGQNVTFRCDPISEHNRLYWYRQTLGQGPEFLTYFQNEAQLEKSRLLSDRFSAERPKGSFSTLEIQRTEQGDSAMYLCASSLGGVLEQYFGPGTRLTVT.